This paragraph covers one T cell receptor beta chain sequence. Which antigen it targets is not known. Base qualities are not at hand, and no much larger clone is one base apart. The sample belongs to a study of blood T cell repertoires in COVID-19 (dated by TCRdb to about 2020). In the study overall: Collaborator samples came from the United States, Italy and Spain and covered acute and convalescent phases of COVID-19. Where HLA class I and class II types were available, the types were taken from metadata supplied by the sample provider, not from assay-based typing. The sample metadata nearly always contained a de-identified subject ID, COVID-19 status, age in years and sex. The material from the prospective study consisted of cDNA or gDNA derived from T cells, B-cell-depleted T cells, or PBMCs. A freely available public database, intended as a resource for researchers studying the immune response to SARS-CoV-2, is where the repertoires were released. The samples were drawn from the first 160 participants of the ongoing ImmuneRACE study and from 950 to 1,500 subjects provided by 6 global collaborators. Deeply sampled blood TCRbeta repertoires from subjects exposed to, actively infected with, or recovered from COVID-19 were included in the dataset. Here is what the overall study found, with its caveats: How much clinical and demographic metadata was included differed by source and by participant, and the metadata was provided uncurated.

CDR1 MNHEY and CDR2 SMNVEV are derived from the germline V gene (reference sequence). The trim is 2 bases for V and 3 bases for J, with a gap of 13 bases between the germline ends. Inclusive of the bounding cysteine and phenylalanine, the CDR3 is 15 residues long. The only DNA kept is the CDR3, 45 bases in frame from the first base. One collaborating source in Seattle enrolled patients during active infection and followed them longitudinally through the course of disease. Whole blood was collected in K2EDTA tubes by collaborating institutions according to the institutions' own protocols. Collaborator samples were shipped for TCRbeta analysis as frozen whole blood, isolated PBMCs, or DNA extracted from either sample type. The immunoSEQ Assay, a bias-controlled multiplex PCR, was used to amplify TCRbeta CDR3 regions from genomic DNA. The authors' analysis ran thus. Within the assay, amplification of reference gene primers was used to estimate how many nucleated cells each sample contained. To quantify the absolute abundance of each unique TCRbeta CDR3 rearrangement, sequence reads were collapsed and filtered. Productive Simpson clonality was computed per sample as the square root of Simpson's diversity index over productive rearrangements. Entries here come from immuneACCESS through TCRdb and include only in-frame sequences with V and J called. Some clones fail to appear in such tables; in the studies checked, an unresolved V gene covers under half of the shortfall, and the cause of the remainder is unknown. V and J calls and clone size follow that table, whereas D and trimming were derived from the DNA. A total of roughly 160,000 clones appear in this sample, approximately 91% of them only once. The biggest ten clones account for around 5.1% of the sample.

The receptor's source is a young man with COVID-19, enrolled during active disease. Recombination linked TRBV27 to TRBJ1-2; a tentative D call is TRBD1 (5 bases match). The sequenced sample consisted of peripheral blood. The nucleotides read TGTGCCAGCAGTTTAGTCCAGGGCGATTACTATGGCTACACCTTC. Translated, it reads CASSLVQGDYYGYTF.